The next 5 T cell receptor beta chains were all read from a single sample in a study of regulatory T cells in long-lasting Graves disease. Indicated time point: newly diagnosed GD, antithyroid drugs for less than 3 months. The TCR library was prepared using RNA isolated from PBMCs. Libraries of TCR beta came from iRepertoire HTBI primers plus Arm-PCR of CDR3 regions. TCRdb redid the calling of the multiplex PCR reads with MiXCR, one entry per CDR3 protein. The table has approximately 540,000 distinct CDR3 sequences, 9.5% to 15% seen once. These sequences were also reported in another study, on T cells in Graves' hyperthyroidism and ophthalmopathy.

The sequencing here drew on peripheral blood mononuclear cells (PBMCs), taken at new diagnosis, from a patient treated with antithyroid drugs. These receptor sequences come from a woman younger than 45 with Graves disease.

This clonotype appeared many times. This sequence joins TRBV12-3 or TRBV12-4 and TRBJ2-1; a possible D gene is TRBD2 (7 bases). V was cut by 4 bases and J by 0 bases, with 13 bases left in between. CDR3 size: 16 residues. The CDR3 DNA reads TGTGCCAGCAGTTCGGGGGGACAAAGCTCCTACAATGAGCAGTTCTTC. Translating gives CASSSGGQSSYNEQFF.

This clonotype was counted at least ten times. CDR3 nucleotides: TGTGCCAGCAGTGCCGGAAGGTTGGGGGCGGTATACGAGCAGTACTTC. It yields the protein CASSAGRLGAVYEQYF. V gene TRBV6-1 combines with J gene TRBJ2-7; a weak D match, TRBD1 (6 bases). The ends were cut back, 4 bases at V and 4 bases at J, with 20 bases in the middle. Germline values: CDR1 MNHNS, CDR2 SASEGT. The CDR3 has 16 residues.

This clonotype was counted many times. This chain joins TRBV15 and TRBJ2-2, with TRBD1 matching 8 bases. CDR1 is LNHNV and CDR2 is YYDKDF in the germline V gene (reference sequence). V gave up 4 bases and J gave up 6 bases; unmatched junction bases: 7. The CDR3 extends over 15 amino acids. CDR3 DNA sequence: TGTGCCACCAGCACCCTGGACAGGGTAGCCGGGGAGCTGTTTTTT. This encodes CATSTLDRVAGELFF.

The sample holds many counts of this clonotype. This chain connects TRBV20-1 to TRBJ1-1; tentative D call: TRBD1 (6 bases). The CDR3 extends over 14 amino acids. Between the trimmed V and J ends, which lost 0 bases and 4 bases, there was a span of 12 bases. Germline CDR1 and CDR2: DFQATT and SNEGSKA (reference sequence). The CDR3 sequence: CSAREWGAGTEAFF. Written as DNA, the CDR3 is TGCAGTGCTAGAGAGTGGGGGGCGGGCACTGAAGCTTTCTTT.

This clonotype has ten or more counts. The chain has TRBV29-1 and TRBJ2-7, with 12 nucleotides matching TRBD2. The CDR3 length is 13 residues. The germline CDR1 and CDR2 sequences are SQVTM and ANQGSEA. With 6 bases clipped from V and 0 bases from J, the junction kept 0 bases outside the gene matches. CDR3 sequence: CSVGLAGSYEQYF. CDR3 in DNA: TGCAGCGTGGGACTAGCGGGCTCCTACGAGCAGTACTTC.